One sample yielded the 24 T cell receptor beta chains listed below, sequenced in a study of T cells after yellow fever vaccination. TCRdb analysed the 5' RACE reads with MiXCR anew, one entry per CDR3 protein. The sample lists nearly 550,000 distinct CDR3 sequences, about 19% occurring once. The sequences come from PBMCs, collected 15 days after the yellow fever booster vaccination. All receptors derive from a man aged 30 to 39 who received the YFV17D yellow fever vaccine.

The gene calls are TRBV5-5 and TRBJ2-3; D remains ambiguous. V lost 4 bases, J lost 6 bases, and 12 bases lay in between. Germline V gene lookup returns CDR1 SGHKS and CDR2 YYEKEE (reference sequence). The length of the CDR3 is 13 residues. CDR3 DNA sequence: TGTGCCAGCAGCCCACGGGCGCCCGATACGCAGTATTTT. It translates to CASSPRAPDTQYF.

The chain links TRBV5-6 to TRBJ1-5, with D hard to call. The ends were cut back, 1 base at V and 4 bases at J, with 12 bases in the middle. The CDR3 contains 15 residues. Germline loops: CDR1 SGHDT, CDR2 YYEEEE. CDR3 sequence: CASSLLSSSNQPQHF. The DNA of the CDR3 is TGTGCCAGCAGCTTGCTCTCCAGCTCGAATCAGCCCCAGCATTTT.

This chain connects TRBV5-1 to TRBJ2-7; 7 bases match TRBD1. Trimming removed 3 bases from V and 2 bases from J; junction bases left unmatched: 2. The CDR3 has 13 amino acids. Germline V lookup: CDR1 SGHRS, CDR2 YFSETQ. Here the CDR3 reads CASSSDRPYEQYF. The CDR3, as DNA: TGCGCCAGCAGCTCGGACAGGCCCTACGAGCAGTACTTC.

The CDR3 sequence is CASSSSGDSDTQYF. The CDR3 region has the DNA TGCGCCAGCAGCAGTAGCGGGGATTCAGATACGCAGTATTTT. This sequence joins TRBV5-1 and TRBJ2-3, with TRBD2 matching over 8 bases. The CDR3 sequence is 14 residues long. Germline V gene sequence: CDR1 SGHRS, CDR2 YFSETQ. The V segment lost 4 bases and the J segment 4 bases; nucleotides outside the gene matches: 5.

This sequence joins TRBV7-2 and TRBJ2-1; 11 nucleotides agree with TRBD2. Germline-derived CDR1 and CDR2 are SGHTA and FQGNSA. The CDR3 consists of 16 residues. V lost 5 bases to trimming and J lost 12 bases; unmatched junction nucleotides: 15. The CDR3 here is CASSPLIIAGGLRQFF. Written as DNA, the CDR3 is TGTGCCAGCAGCCCCTTAATCATAGCGGGAGGGCTAAGGCAGTTCTTC. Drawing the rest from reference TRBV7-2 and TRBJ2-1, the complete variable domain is GAGVSQSPSNKVTEKGKDVELRCDPISGHTALYWYRQSLGQGLEFLIYFQGNSAPDKSGLPSDRFSAERTGGSVSTLTIQRTQQEDSAVYLCASSPLIIAGGLRQFFGPGTRLTVL.

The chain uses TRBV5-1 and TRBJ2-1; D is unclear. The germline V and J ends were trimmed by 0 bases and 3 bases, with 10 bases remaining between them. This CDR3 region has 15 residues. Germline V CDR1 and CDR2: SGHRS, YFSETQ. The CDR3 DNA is TGCGCCAGCAGCTTGGTGTTGGGCGACTACAATGAGCAGTTCTTC. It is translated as CASSLVLGDYNEQFF.

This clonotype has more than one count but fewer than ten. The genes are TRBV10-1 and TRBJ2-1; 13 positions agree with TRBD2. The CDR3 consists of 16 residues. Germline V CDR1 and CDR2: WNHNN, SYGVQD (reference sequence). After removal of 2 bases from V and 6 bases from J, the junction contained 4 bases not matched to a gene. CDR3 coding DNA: TGCGCCAGCAGTGAGATGACTAGCGGGAGGCTCAATGAGCAGTTCTTC. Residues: CASSEMTSGRLNEQFF.

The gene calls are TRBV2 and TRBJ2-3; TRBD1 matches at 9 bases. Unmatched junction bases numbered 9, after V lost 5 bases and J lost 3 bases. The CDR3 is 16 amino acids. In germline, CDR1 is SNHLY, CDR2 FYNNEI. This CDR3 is CASSPTGGDETDTQYF. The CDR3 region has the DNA TGTGCCAGCAGTCCAACAGGGGGCGACGAGACAGATACGCAGTATTTT.

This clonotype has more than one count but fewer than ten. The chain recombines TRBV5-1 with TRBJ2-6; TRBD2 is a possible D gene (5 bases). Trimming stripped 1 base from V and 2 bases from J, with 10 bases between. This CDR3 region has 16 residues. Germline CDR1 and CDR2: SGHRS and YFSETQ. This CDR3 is CASSLMDSTGANVLTF. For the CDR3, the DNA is TGCGCCAGCAGCTTGATGGACTCGACTGGGGCCAACGTCCTGACTTTC.

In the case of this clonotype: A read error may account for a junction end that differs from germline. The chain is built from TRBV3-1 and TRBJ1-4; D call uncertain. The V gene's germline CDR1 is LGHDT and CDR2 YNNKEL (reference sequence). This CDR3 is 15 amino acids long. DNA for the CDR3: TGTGCCAGAAGCCAAGATCTCCCACAGCATGAAAAACTGTTTTTT. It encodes CARSQDLPQHEKLFF.

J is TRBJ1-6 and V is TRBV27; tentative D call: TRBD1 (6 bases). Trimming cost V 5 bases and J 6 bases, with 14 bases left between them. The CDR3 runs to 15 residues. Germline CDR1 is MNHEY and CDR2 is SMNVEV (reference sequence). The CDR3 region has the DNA TGTGCCAGCAGTATTACAGGGTTGGGTAATTCACCCCTCCACTTT. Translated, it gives CASSITGLGNSPLHF.

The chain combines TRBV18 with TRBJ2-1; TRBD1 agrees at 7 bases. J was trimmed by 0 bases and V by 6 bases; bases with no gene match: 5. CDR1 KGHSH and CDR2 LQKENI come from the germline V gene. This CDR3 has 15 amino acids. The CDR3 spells CASSQGDSSYNEQFF. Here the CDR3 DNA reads TGTGCCAGCTCCCAGGGGGACAGCTCCTACAATGAGCAGTTCTTC.

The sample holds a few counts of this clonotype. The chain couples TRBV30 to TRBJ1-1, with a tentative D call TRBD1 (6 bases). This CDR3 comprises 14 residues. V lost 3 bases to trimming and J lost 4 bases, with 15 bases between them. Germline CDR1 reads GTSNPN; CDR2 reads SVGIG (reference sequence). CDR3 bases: TGTGCCTGGAGATATATGAGGGGGGGCACTGAAGCTTTCTTT. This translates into CAWRYMRGGTEAFF.

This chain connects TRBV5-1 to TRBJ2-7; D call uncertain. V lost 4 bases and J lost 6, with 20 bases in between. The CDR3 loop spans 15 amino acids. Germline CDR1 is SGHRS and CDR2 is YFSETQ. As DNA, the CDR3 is TGCGCCAGCAGCGGAGAATTACAGCCCTACCCCGAGCAGTACTTC. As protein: CASSGELQPYPEQYF.

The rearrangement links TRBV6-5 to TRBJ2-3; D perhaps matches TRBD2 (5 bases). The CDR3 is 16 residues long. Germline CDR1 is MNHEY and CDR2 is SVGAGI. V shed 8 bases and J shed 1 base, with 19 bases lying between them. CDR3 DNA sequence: TGTGCCAGCTCATTCCGACGCGAACTAGGCACAGATACGCAGTATTTT. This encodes CASSFRRELGTDTQYF.

CDR3 DNA: TGCAGTGCCGGGGGAAATAACCAAGAGACCCAGTACTTC. It translates to CSAGGNNQETQYF. The rearrangement uses TRBV20-1 and TRBJ2-5, with a weak D call TRBD2 (6 bases). Trimming removed 6 bases at V and 0 bases at J, with 11 bases between. The CDR3 is 13 residues long. CDR1 is DFQATT and CDR2 is SNEGSKA in the germline V gene (reference sequence).

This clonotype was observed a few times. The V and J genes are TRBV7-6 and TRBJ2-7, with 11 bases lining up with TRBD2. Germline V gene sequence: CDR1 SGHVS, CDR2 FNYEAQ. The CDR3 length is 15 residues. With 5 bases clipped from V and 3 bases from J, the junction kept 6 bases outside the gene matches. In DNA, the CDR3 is TGTGCCAGCAGCGAGGGACTAGCGGAAGGCTACGAGCAGTACTTC. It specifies CASSEGLAEGYEQYF. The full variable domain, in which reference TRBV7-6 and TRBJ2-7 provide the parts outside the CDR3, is GAGVSQSPRYKVTKRGQDVALRCDPISGHVSLYWYRQALGQGPEFLTYFNYEAQQDKSGLPNDRFSAERPEGSISTLTIQRTEQRDSAMYRCASSEGLAEGYEQYFGPGTRLTVT.

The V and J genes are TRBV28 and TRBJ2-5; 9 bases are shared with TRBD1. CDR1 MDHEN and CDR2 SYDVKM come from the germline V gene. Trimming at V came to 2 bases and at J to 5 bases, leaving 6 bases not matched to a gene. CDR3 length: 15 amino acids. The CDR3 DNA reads TGTGCCAGCAGTTTAGGGGGACAGGGATCGGAGACCCAGTACTTC. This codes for CASSLGGQGSETQYF. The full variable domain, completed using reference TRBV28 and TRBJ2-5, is DVKVTQSSRYLVKRTGEKVFLECVQDMDHENMFWYRQDPGLGLRLIYFSYDVKMKEKGDIPEGYSVSREKKERFSLILESASTNQTSMYLCASSLGGQGSETQYFGPGTRLLVL.

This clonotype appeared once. The CDR3 loop is CASSYALSGATNEKLFF. Written as DNA, the CDR3 is TGCGCCAGCAGCTACGCACTTTCTGGGGCAACTAATGAAAAACTGTTTTTT. The chain carries TRBV5-1 and TRBJ1-4; D ambiguous. Germline CDR1 is SGHRS and CDR2 is YFSETQ. Trimming took off 3 bases at V and 0 bases at J, with 15 bases between the two ends. There are 17 residues in the CDR3. Full variable domain (remainder filled in from reference TRBV5-1 and TRBJ1-4): KAGVTQTPRYLIKTRGQQVTLSCSPISGHRSVSWYQQTPGQGLQFLFEYFSETQRNKGNFPGRFSGRQFSNSRSEMNVSTLELGDSALYLCASSYALSGATNEKLFFGSGTQLSVL.

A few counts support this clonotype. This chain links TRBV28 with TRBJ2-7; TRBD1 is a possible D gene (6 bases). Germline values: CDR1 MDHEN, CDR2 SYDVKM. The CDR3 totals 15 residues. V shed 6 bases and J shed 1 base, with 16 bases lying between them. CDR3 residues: CASRYQGLKSYEQYF. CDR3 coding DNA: TGTGCCAGCAGGTATCAGGGGCTCAAGTCCTACGAGCAGTACTTC.

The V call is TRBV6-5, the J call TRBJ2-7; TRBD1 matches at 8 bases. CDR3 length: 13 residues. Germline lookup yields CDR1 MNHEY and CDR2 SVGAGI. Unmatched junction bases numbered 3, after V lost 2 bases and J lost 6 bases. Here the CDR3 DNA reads TGTGCCAGCAGTTACGCCAGGGGGCCCGAGCAGTACTTC. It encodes CASSYARGPEQYF.

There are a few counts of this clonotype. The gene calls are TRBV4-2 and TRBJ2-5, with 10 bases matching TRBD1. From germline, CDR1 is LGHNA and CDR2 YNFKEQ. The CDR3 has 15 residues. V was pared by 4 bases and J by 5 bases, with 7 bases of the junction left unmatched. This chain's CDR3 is CASSPGTGARETQYF. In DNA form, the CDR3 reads TGTGCCAGCAGCCCAGGGACAGGGGCAAGGGAGACCCAGTACTTC.

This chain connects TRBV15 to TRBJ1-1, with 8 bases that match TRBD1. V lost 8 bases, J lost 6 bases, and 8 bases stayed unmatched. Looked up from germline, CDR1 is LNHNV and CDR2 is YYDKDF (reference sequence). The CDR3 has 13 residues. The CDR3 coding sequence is TGTGCCACCGGTCGGACAGGGTCCCCTGAAGCTTTCTTT. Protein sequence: CATGRTGSPEAFF.

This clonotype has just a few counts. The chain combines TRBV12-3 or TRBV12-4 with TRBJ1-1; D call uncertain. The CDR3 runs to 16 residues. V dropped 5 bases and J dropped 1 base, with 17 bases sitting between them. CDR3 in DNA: TGTGCCAGCAGTCCCTACAGAACACCGCCGAACACTGAAGCTTTCTTT. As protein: CASSPYRTPPNTEAFF.